This T cell receptor beta chain was sequenced during a study of cytomegalovirus exposure and HLA in healthy donors (dated by TCRdb to between 2016 and 2019). General notes on the study: An earlier analysis of roughly 630 of the donors reported roughly 300 Gb of sequence data and 120 million or so unique TCR beta sequences from some 180 million T cells. An early release covering just under 650 HLA-typed donors comprised roughly 300 gigabases of sequencing data and tens of millions of unique TCR sequences. Among the approximately 400 genotyped donors, approximately 76% belonged to the genetic ancestry cluster associated with self-reported Caucasian donors. The study was designed to test whether signatures of past pathogen exposure could be identified by cataloging public T cell receptors. The T cell repertoires of 550 to 850 subjects were profiled by immunosequencing and related to cytomegalovirus serostatus. A separate validation cohort of 100 to 150 different subjects was used in addition to the roughly 700-subject first cohort. To predict cytomegalovirus infection status, the study combined high-throughput TCR immunosequencing, statistical association of individual TCRs with disease status, and machine learning. A later analysis re-examined previously published TCR beta repertoires from 600 to 700 donors and added high-resolution HLA genotyping to investigate patterns of TCR occurrence. In the later analysis, no new phenotypic data were used to find candidate immune exposures; instead, reliance was placed on TCR beta sequences and their occurrence across donors. In an earlier analysis of 550 to 700 of the donors, high-throughput TCR beta sequencing was used to judge whether each TCR beta V gene segment behaved as functional or pseudogenic. Donor age, sex, ethnicity and CMV serostatus were collected together with the repertoire data. A later genetic analysis used genome-wide SNP genotypes for about three fifths of the roughly 700 donors, treating that subset as a discovery cohort. Every discovery cohort repertoire had been produced on one sequencing platform. HLA typing covered class I and class II loci at four-digit resolution. Typing coverage differed by locus: A, B, C, DRB1 and DQB1 were typed in about 620-640 donors, DQA1 in 500 to 550, DPA1 in around 610, and DPB1 in approximately 450. Because of strong linkage in the cohort, four or five DR-DQ haplotypes were treated as single units for association and clustering. On average, roughly 250,000 unique TCR beta nucleotide sequences were sequenced per donor among a few hundred genotyped donors of the cohort, with roughly 20% of those sequences being non-productive.

The trim is 8 bases for V and 8 bases for J, with a gap of 22 bases between the germline ends. The CDR3 runs 14 amino acids, cysteine and phenylalanine included. Only CDR3 DNA remains: 42 bases, in frame from the first base. For CDR1 and CDR2, the germline V gene lists SQVTM and ANQGSEA. Library prep was done by the immunoSEQ multiplex PCR assay. A mixture of 60 forward primers for TCR Vbeta segments and 13 reverse primers for TCR Jbeta segments was used in the multiplex PCR. Amplification of the CDR3 region of rearranged TCR beta genes was performed with a multiplex PCR assay on genomic DNA. The Illumina HiSeq System was used to sequence the amplified TCR beta libraries as 87-base-pair reads. On the study's bioinformatics: A later analysis counted 75 million to 100 million unique TCR beta chains across the 640 or so repertoires, and roughly 11 million of these chains were shared by at least two donors. A nearest-neighbor algorithm error-corrected the raw reads and collapsed the reads into unique sequences, merging closely related sequences to remove PCR and sequencing errors. V, D and J gene segments were assigned by aligning CDR3 sequences to IMGT reference sequences. For a sequence to be retained, a match of at least six nucleotides to both a V gene segment and a J gene segment was required. Rearrangements were classified as productive when the CDR3 lacked stop codons and remained in frame with V and J, and all other rearrangements were classified as non-productive. CDR3 was defined by IMGT convention, running from the second conserved V-encoded cysteine to the conserved J-encoded phenylalanine. The earlier analysis of 500 to 750 of the donors excluded any sequence lacking an unambiguous match to a single V gene segment. An earlier analysis of 587 of the donors classified V segments as functional when productive rearrangements were above 56.7% and as segregating when the standard deviation between donors was above 5%. To diagnose cytomegalovirus status from the catalog of TCR beta chain sequences, a statistical classification framework was built. V and J gene assignment, in a later analysis, came from comparing TCR nucleotide sequences with IMGT/GENE-DB human TR gene sequences. The TCRdist pipeline was used in a later analysis to assign CDR3 sequences and most-parsimonious VDJ recombination scenarios. In a later analysis, each TCR beta chain was defined by its CDR3 amino acid sequence together with its V-gene family, and reads lacking a unique V-gene family were excluded. To address suspected cross-contamination and a sequencing artifact, a later analysis removed 592 highly shared, low-generation-probability nucleotide sequences. For each public chain, a later analysis derived a clonal expansion index from normalized ranks of inferred template counts within each repertoire. A later analysis computed generation probabilities with a VDJ recombination model fitted to out-of-frame rearrangements, and checked the results against IGoR. A later analysis scored TCR-TCR, TCR-HLA and TCR-CMV co-occurrence with hypergeometric tests, applying a repertoire-size bias correction to TCR pairs. A later analysis estimated false discovery rates by permuting HLA or CMV assignments 20 times. In a later analysis, co-occurring TCRs were grouped using DBSCAN, and TCRdist sequence similarity was added for clustering within HLA-allele-positive subsets. For co-occurrence clustering, repertoires with fewer than 30,000 or more than 120,000 public chains were excluded, along with about five repertoires with anomalous nucleotide sharing. Entries here come from immuneACCESS through TCRdb and include only in-frame sequences with V and J called. Some clones fail to appear in such tables; in the studies checked, an unresolved V gene covers under half of the shortfall, and the cause of the remainder is unknown. V, J and clone size derive from that table, while D and trimming were established from the DNA sequence. The sample table shows some 150,000 clones, and 73% are seen once. The ten largest clones capture around 15% of the sample.

In total, approximately 610 healthy bone marrow donors made up the cohort. At the time of sampling, every cohort member was nominally healthy, though immune exposures that went unrecorded were likely present. CMV serostatus was recorded as positive for almost 300 and negative for 352 of the 666 cohort members, whereas no CMV serostatus was recorded for the donor in question. Every donor gave a peripheral blood sample, and the peripheral blood mononuclear cells from that sample were used for TCR beta sequencing. Genomic DNA extraction from the blood cell samples was performed with the Qiagen DNeasy Blood Extraction Kit. Beyond this particular receptor, the publication reports: In a later analysis, several top co-occurrence clusters were reported to appear linked to parvovirus B19, influenza, CMV and Epstein-Barr virus. Because HLA typing was missing for some donors at each locus, association tests included only the typed subset. Assigning TCR associations to individual alleles was difficult when HLA alleles, especially DR and DQ, strongly co-occurred. Because counts were too low, approximately 15 rarely observed V segments, including chromosome 9 orphons, were excluded from the earlier analysis of several hundred of the donors. Some IMGT-functional V segments, including TRBV6-2 and TRBV6-3, could not be told apart with the 87-base-pair reads, so those segments were excluded. A later analysis found that TCR association rates varied across HLA loci, with DRB1 alleles showing the most associated TCRs and HLA-C alleles the fewest. In a later genetic analysis, fewer N-insertions in productive TCRs were reported among donors in an Asian-associated ancestry cluster than the approximately 670-donor mean. An earlier analysis of some 560 of the donors showed that most TCR beta V segments appeared in productive rearrangements either about 87% or about 30% of the time, which broadly matched IMGT annotations. A few of the identified cytomegalovirus-associated TCR beta chains were confirmed in vitro to be specific for cytomegalovirus antigens. Linkage disequilibrium might explain the correlated functional status among segregating V segments, but an unknown experimental factor could not be excluded. The classifier was reported to diagnose cytomegalovirus status with high specificity and sensitivity in both the original cohort and the validation cohort. An association between a missense DCLRE1C variant and V-gene and J-gene trimming of TCR beta chains was found in a later genetic analysis and replicated in an independent cohort. The sequencing pipeline was judged likely to have produced a cluster of highly shared sequence variants as a technical artifact. In this cohort, only TCR beta chains were sequenced, and detectable features were limited by the absence of alpha or paired-chain data. While some public TCRs were present in many individuals, most TCR sequences turned up only very rarely across donors. Most CMV-associated TCR beta chains appeared to be HLA-restricted in a later analysis, and the HLA associations seemed to be driven largely by CMV exposure. The authors suggested that the approach could potentially be generalized to other disease states and immunological phenotypes. The only immune exposure information available for the cohort was CMV serostatus. Compared with equally common non-associated chains, HLA-associated TCR beta chains in a later analysis were more clonally expanded and had lower generation probabilities. A total of 150 or so TCR beta chains were listed by the study as associated with cytomegalovirus. In a later analysis, around 17,000 TCR beta sequences were associated with specific HLA alleles at a false discovery rate of 0.05. Roughly uniform sequencing depth across donors was assumed in presence/absence analyses, although this assumption may not hold. A further reported finding was that TCR beta sequences accurately predicted the HLA-A and HLA-B alleles for most subjects in the first cohort.

This clone was detected only a few times. It has no known antigen specificity. No much larger clone is present one base from it, and per-base qualities are unavailable. The chain links TRBV29-1 with TRBJ2-1; the D gene is perhaps TRBD2, on 6 matching bases. This clonotype was sampled from a human donor in good health. The source material was PBMCs. The CDR3 is CSTWEDRGGDEQFF. The nucleotide sequence is TGCAGCACGTGGGAGGATCGGGGTGGGGATGAGCAGTTCTTC.